Below, 21 T cell receptor beta chains from the same sample are listed, as sequenced in a study of blood T cells in healthy people across ages (dated by TCRdb to the mid-2010s). Library prep was done by 5' RACE. Data came from an Illumina HiSeq 2500. A second about 7 to 12 cycle PCR used a sample-barcoded 5' primer and a J-beta primer mix. Through fastp at Q25 and MiXCR, TCRdb rebuilt clones from the public reads, retaining in-frame beta chains. Under each unique CDR3 protein, matching rows form one entry showing the most common genes and DNA. Present in this sample are some 800,000 distinct CDR3 sequences, 25% of which were seen just once. Approximately 3.7% of the sample goes to the ten largest clones. The same specimen was also included in a second study, on T cells of mothers and their children.

Sample: blood. The origin of the receptors is a boy younger than 18 in good health.

The chain combines TRBV29-1 with TRBJ1-2; D perhaps matches TRBD1 (5 bases). The germline gives CDR1 SQVTM, CDR2 ANQGSEA. This CDR3 has 12 residues. V was trimmed by 0 bases and J by 6 bases, leaving 8 bases between them. The CDR3 coding sequence is TGCAGCGTTGAAGAGGCAGGGAATGGCTACACCTTC. Encoded protein: CSVEEAGNGYTF.

V and J are TRBV24-1 and TRBJ1-1; 7 positions agree with TRBD1. Germline loops: CDR1 KGHDR, CDR2 SFDVKD. J lost 4 bases, V lost 4 bases, and 8 bases had no gene match. The CDR3 is 15 amino acids. CDR3 DNA sequence: TGTGCCACCAGTGAGTCCAACAGGGGAGGCACTGAAGCTTTCTTT. Residues: CATSESNRGGTEAFF.

The chain combines TRBV12-3 or TRBV12-4 with TRBJ2-7, with TRBD2 identical over 7 bases. There are 12 residues in the CDR3. The trim removed 6 bases at V and 3 bases at J, leaving 2 bases unmatched. The CDR3, as DNA: TGTGCCAGCAGAGCGGGGTACTACGAGCAGTACTTC. Its translation: CASRAGYYEQYF.

The J gene is TRBJ2-7, the V gene TRBV3-1, with D unclear. Trimming removed 3 bases at V and 1 base at J, with 7 bases between. Germline loops: CDR1 LGHDT, CDR2 YNNKEL (reference sequence). The CDR3 sequence is 13 residues long. CDR3 residues: CASSHGASYEQYF. CDR3 sequence (DNA): TGTGCCAGCAGCCATGGCGCTTCCTACGAGCAGTACTTC.

The chain employs TRBV28 and TRBJ2-5, with D unresolved. The closer fit of TRBJ2-7 to the DNA end suggests the J call may be wrong. CDR1 and CDR2 from the germline V gene are MDHEN and SYDVKM. This CDR3 spans 16 amino acids. CDR3 protein: CASSLVFSDQGYEQYF. In nucleotides, the CDR3 is TGTGCCAGCAGTTTAGTCTTTTCAGATCAAGGCTACGAGCAGTACTTC.

This clonotype was observed a handful of times. The chain couples TRBV28 to TRBJ1-3; 7 bases match TRBD1. V lost 3 bases to trimming and J lost 0 bases; unmatched junction nucleotides: 14. This CDR3 region has 19 residues. Germline loops: CDR1 MDHEN, CDR2 SYDVKM. The CDR3 region is CASSFDKMDRSDSGNTIYF. CDR3 DNA: TGTGCCAGCAGTTTCGATAAAATGGACAGGTCCGACTCTGGAAACACCATATATTTT.

The chain combines TRBV28 with TRBJ1-4; D remains unclear. Germline V gene lookup returns CDR1 MDHEN and CDR2 SYDVKM. The CDR3 contains 16 residues. V lost 3 bases and J 3 bases, leaving 14 bases between the germline ends. The CDR3 sequence: CASSLALALANEKLFF. Written as DNA, the CDR3 is TGTGCCAGCAGTTTGGCTTTAGCCCTAGCTAATGAAAAACTGTTTTTT.

In this sample, this clonotype turned up a few times. The V call is TRBV20-1, the J call TRBJ1-1; D possibly corresponds to TRBD1 (6 bases). Germline lookup yields CDR1 DFQATT and CDR2 SNEGSKA (reference sequence). V lost 5 bases and J 4 bases, leaving 14 bases between the germline ends. CDR3 length equals 13 residues. The CDR3: CSASGEPGTEAFF. The CDR3, as DNA: TGCAGTGCTTCAGGGGAACCCGGCACTGAAGCTTTCTTT.

The genes are TRBV19 and TRBJ1-5; 8 positions agree with TRBD1. The CDR3 length is 15 residues. The V segment lost 11 bases and the J segment 6 bases; nucleotides outside the gene matches: 15. Looked up from germline, CDR1 is LNHDA and CDR2 is SQIVND (reference sequence). For the CDR3, the DNA is TGTGCCGGGTCAACCGGGACAGGCAAAGGTCAGCCCCAGCATTTT. Translating gives CAGSTGTGKGQPQHF.

This clonotype was recorded a few times. CDR3 nucleotide sequence: TGCAGCGTTGAAGCCCCAGGTAGCTTTGTGGGAAACATTCAGTACTTC. It codes for CSVEAPGSFVGNIQYF. V gene TRBV29-1 combines with J gene TRBJ2-4; no clear D. Germline-derived CDR1 and CDR2 are SQVTM and ANQGSEA. V shed 1 base and J shed 6 bases, with 19 bases lying between them. The CDR3 extends over 16 amino acids.

The V and J genes are TRBV5-5 and TRBJ1-6, with D possibly being TRBD1 (5 bases). CDR1 and CDR2 (germline): SGHKS, YYEKEE (reference sequence). CDR3 length: 18 residues. With 3 bases removed from V and 4 bases from J, the gap between germline ends came to 20 bases. The CDR3 loop is CASSSALGPQIYNSPLHF. The CDR3 coding sequence is TGTGCCAGCAGCTCCGCCTTGGGACCACAAATATATAATTCACCCCTCCACTTT.

V gene TRBV18 combines with J gene TRBJ2-7; no reliable D call. In germline, CDR1 is KGHSH, CDR2 LQKENI. The CDR3 loop spans 15 amino acids. Between the trimmed V and J ends, which lost 0 bases and 9 bases, there was a span of 18 bases. The CDR3 loop is CASSPPGRVQTGQYF. CDR3 in DNA: TGTGCCAGCTCACCACCGGGCAGAGTCCAGACCGGGCAGTACTTC.

This clonotype has just a few counts. The V and J genes are TRBV5-4 and TRBJ2-1; 8 nucleotides match TRBD2. CDR1 is SGHNT and CDR2 is YYREEE in the germline V gene (reference sequence). V trimming: 5 bases; J trimming: 7 bases; junction bases outside the gene matches: 5. This CDR3 is 13 amino acids long. The CDR3 DNA follows: TGTGCCAGCAGGTCCGGGACTAGAAATGAGCAGTTCTTC. Protein: CASRSGTRNEQFF.

Notes on this clonotype: The junction differs from germline at one of its ends, possibly a read error. The rearrangement uses TRBV10-2 and TRBJ1-2; D not resolved. Looked up from germline, CDR1 is WSHSY and CDR2 is SAAADI. This CDR3 contains 15 residues. The CDR3 protein is CASNESIGRIYGYTF. The CDR3 DNA is TGCGCCAGCAATGAGTCGATTGGGCGGATCTATGGCTACACCTTC.

This clonotype was seen a handful of times. This rearrangement joins TRBV4-1 to TRBJ2-5; D not resolved. This CDR3 contains 13 residues. Germline-derived CDR1 and CDR2 are MGHRA and YSYEKL. Trimming shortened V by 1 base and J by 4 bases, and 7 bases separated the two germline ends. This CDR3 is CASSQGCGETQYF. The CDR3, as DNA: TGCGCCAGCAGCCAAGGGTGTGGAGAGACCCAGTACTTC.

Only a few counts were recorded for this clonotype. A junction boundary mismatches the germline segment, possibly from a read error. The chain employs TRBV9 and TRBJ2-7; 15 positions agree with TRBD2. The CDR3 runs to 17 residues. Germline-derived CDR1 and CDR2 are SGDLS and YYNGEE. The CDR3 DNA sequence: TGTGCCAGCGGCGTAGGACAGGGACTAGCGGGAGGCGGAGAGCAGTACTTC. Translated, it gives CASGVGQGLAGGGEQYF.

V and J are TRBV9 and TRBJ1-1, with TRBD1 matching over 7 bases. The CDR3 runs 15 residues. CDR1 is SGDLS, CDR2 YYNGEE, per germline. Unmatched junction bases numbered 6, after V lost 3 bases and J lost 1 base. In DNA form, the CDR3 reads TGTGCCAGCAGCGCCGGCAGGGGGGCGAACACTGAAGCTTTCTTT. Translated, it gives CASSAGRGANTEAFF.

This clonotype was observed a handful of times. V usage is TRBV20-1 and J usage is TRBJ1-6; D gene unclear. The V gene's germline CDR1 is DFQATT and CDR2 SNEGSKA (reference sequence). This CDR3 contains 15 residues. Trimming shortened V by 1 base and J by 5 bases, and 12 bases separated the two germline ends. CDR3 nucleotide sequence: TGCAGTGCTAGAGGGGTGGCAGTAGATAATTCACCCCTCCACTTT. It encodes CSARGVAVDNSPLHF.

V and J are TRBV6-5 and TRBJ1-1; D is undetermined. The CDR3 is 12 residues long. CDR1 is MNHEY and CDR2 is SVGAGI in the germline V gene. V was pared by 2 bases and J by 7 bases, with 8 bases between. In DNA form, the CDR3 reads TGTGCCAGCAGTTACGGCGGGATTGAAGCTTTCTTT. The encoded protein is CASSYGGIEAFF.

V usage is TRBV9 and J usage is TRBJ1-6; D remains unclear. The V gene lost 5 bases and the J gene lost 5 bases, with 14 bases spanning the gap. CDR1 and CDR2 (germline): SGDLS, YYNGEE. The CDR3 contains 15 residues. As DNA, the CDR3 is TGTGCCAGCAGTCGAGGGAATCGGGATAATTCACCCCTCCACTTT. It translates to CASSRGNRDNSPLHF.

This clonotype has a handful of counts. The V and J genes are TRBV2 and TRBJ1-1, with no clear D. V was cut by 4 bases and J by 3 bases, with 9 bases left in between. CDR3 length equals 13 residues. From germline, CDR1 is SNHLY and CDR2 FYNNEI. CDR3: CASSAMGHTEAFF. The CDR3 coding sequence is TGTGCCAGCAGTGCAATGGGCCACACTGAAGCTTTCTTT.